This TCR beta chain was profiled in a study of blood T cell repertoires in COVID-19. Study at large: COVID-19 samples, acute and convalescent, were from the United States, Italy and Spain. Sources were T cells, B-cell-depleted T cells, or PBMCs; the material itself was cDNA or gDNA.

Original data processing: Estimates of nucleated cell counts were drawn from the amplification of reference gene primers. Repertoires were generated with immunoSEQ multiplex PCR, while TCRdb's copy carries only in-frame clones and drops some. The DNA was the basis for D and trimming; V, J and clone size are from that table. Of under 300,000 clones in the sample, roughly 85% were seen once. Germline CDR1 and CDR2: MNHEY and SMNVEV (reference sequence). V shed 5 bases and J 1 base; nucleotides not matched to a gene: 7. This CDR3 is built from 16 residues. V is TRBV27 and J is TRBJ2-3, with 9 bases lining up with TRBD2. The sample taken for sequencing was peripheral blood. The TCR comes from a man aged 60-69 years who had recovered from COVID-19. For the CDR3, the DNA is TGTGCCAGCAGTCATCTAGGCGGGGGGGGCACAGATACGCAGTATTTT. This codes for CASSHLGGGGTDTQYF.